The T cell receptor (beta chain) under discussion was sequenced for a study of blood T cell repertoires in COVID-19. Turning to the study itself: T cells, B-cell-depleted T cells, or PBMCs provided the cDNA or gDNA that served as material.

CDR1 and CDR2 from the germline V gene are LNHDA and SQIVND (reference sequence). The CDR3 runs to 16 residues. Germline trimming cut 4 bases from V and 4 bases from J; bases unmatched to any gene: 7. Participants spanned ages about 18 to 90 years and resided in over 20 US areas. In the authors' methods: How many nucleated cells were present was estimated from reference gene primer amplification. Sequencing used immunoSEQ multiplex PCR; TCRdb keeps in-frame clones, though not all of them. The V and J calls and clone size were taken over from that table, and D and trimming were inferred from the DNA. The table includes around 360,000 clones, about 88% detected once.

Sequencing was carried out using PBMCs or T cells enriched from blood (not recorded which). The receptor's source is a woman aged 25 to 39 who had recovered from COVID-19. V usage is TRBV19 and J usage is TRBJ2-6; 7 bases line up with TRBD1. Written as DNA, the CDR3 is TGTGCCAGTAGTACCAGTACAGGGGCCGGGGCCAACGTCCTGACTTTC. Protein product: CASSTSTGAGANVLTF.